The rows below give T cell receptor beta chains drawn from one sample of a study of blood T cell repertoires in COVID-19. Generated by immunoSEQ multiplex PCR, the TCRdb table keeps only in-frame clones and is missing some. Here the sample spans just over 650,000 clones, 80% to 90% being singletons. The sample comprised peripheral blood. These receptor sequences come from a woman under 30 with acute or convalescent COVID-19. CDR3s include the opening cysteine and the closing phenylalanine or tryptophan. A D gene is named only where the DNA matches it firmly. Expanded clones get a size class; other rows say once, few or many, or leave the size out.

J gene: TRBJ1-2; CDR3 length: 13; clone size: .; D gene: .; V gene: TRBV7-8; CDR3 DNA: TGTGCCAGCAGCCTACAGATTAACTATGGCTACACCTTC; CDR3 protein: CASSLQINYGYTF
J gene: TRBJ2-1; CDR3 length: 16; clone size: .; D gene: TRBD2; V gene: TRBV6-4; CDR3 DNA: TGTGCCAGCAGTAAGACTAGCGGGGGGCCCTACAATGAGCAGTTCTTC; CDR3 protein: CASSKTSGGPYNEQFF
J gene: TRBJ2-2; CDR3 length: 13; clone size: .; D gene: .; V gene: TRBV30; CDR3 DNA: TGTGCCTGGAGTGTAGGGGGGGCCGGGGAGCTGTTTTTT; CDR3 protein: CAWSVGGAGELFF
J gene: TRBJ2-1; CDR3 length: 12; clone size: few; D gene: .; V gene: TRBV5-4; CDR3 DNA: TGTGCCAGCAGCTTACCCGGAGGTGAGCAGTTCTTC; CDR3 protein: CASSLPGGEQFF
J gene: TRBJ1-5; CDR3 length: 17; clone size: once; D gene: TRBD1; V gene: TRBV27; CDR3 DNA: TGTGCCAGCAGTCCTTCGACAGGGAGGATGAGCAATCAGCCCCAGCATTTT; CDR3 protein: CASSPSTGRMSNQPQHF
J gene: TRBJ2-7; CDR3 length: 13; clone size: .; D gene: TRBD1; V gene: TRBV29-1; CDR3 DNA: TGCAGCGCCTCGGGACAGGGGGCCTACGAGCAGTACTTC; CDR3 protein: CSASGQGAYEQYF
J gene: TRBJ2-2; CDR3 length: 13; clone size: once; D gene: .; V gene: TRBV5-4; CDR3 DNA: TGTGCCAGCAGCTTGACTCCTACCGGGGAGCTGTTTTTT; CDR3 protein: CASSLTPTGELFF
J gene: TRBJ2-7; CDR3 length: 11; clone size: .; D gene: .; V gene: TRBV2; CDR3 DNA: TGTGCCAGCAGTGAAGTCAGGGGGCAGTACTTC; CDR3 protein: CASSEVRGQYF
J gene: TRBJ1-2; CDR3 length: 15; clone size: .; D gene: TRBD1; V gene: TRBV9; CDR3 DNA: TGTGCCAGCAGCGCGGACTCGACAGGGTTCTATGGCTACACCTTC; CDR3 protein: CASSADSTGFYGYTF
J gene: TRBJ2-1; CDR3 length: 16; clone size: .; D gene: .; V gene: TRBV24-1; CDR3 DNA: TGTGCCACCAGTGATTTCGGCGGGTCGTTTGCGGGTGAGCAGTTCTTC; CDR3 protein: CATSDFGGSFAGEQFF
J gene: TRBJ1-1; CDR3 length: 15; clone size: .; D gene: .; V gene: TRBV7-9; CDR3 DNA: TGTGCCAGCAGCTTAGTTTGGGCCTCGAACACTGAAGCTTTCTTT; CDR3 protein: CASSLVWASNTEAFF
J gene: TRBJ2-2; CDR3 length: 16; clone size: .; D gene: TRBD1; V gene: TRBV9; CDR3 DNA: TGTGCCAGCAGCGTCTCCGGGACAGACAGACCCGGGGAGCTGTTTTTT; CDR3 protein: CASSVSGTDRPGELFF
J gene: TRBJ1-1; CDR3 length: 16; clone size: .; D gene: TRBD1; V gene: TRBV7-2; CDR3 DNA: TGTGCCAGCAGCTTAAGGGGGACAGGGATAAACACTGAAGCTTTCTTT; CDR3 protein: CASSLRGTGINTEAFF
J gene: TRBJ1-2; CDR3 length: 16; clone size: .; D gene: .; V gene: TRBV5-6; CDR3 DNA: TGTGCCAGCAGCTTGCCGTCCCCCTCTACGAACTATGGCTACACCTTC; CDR3 protein: CASSLPSPSTNYGYTF
J gene: TRBJ2-3; CDR3 length: 14; clone size: .; D gene: .; V gene: TRBV2; CDR3 DNA: TGTGCCAGCAGTCCTCCCTCGGTTGGAGATACGCAGTATTTT; CDR3 protein: CASSPPSVGDTQYF
J gene: TRBJ1-6; CDR3 length: 16; clone size: .; D gene: TRBD1; V gene: TRBV6-2/TRBV6-3; CDR3 DNA: TGTGCCAGCAGTTACTCGAGACAGGGATATAATTCACCCCTCCACTTT; CDR3 protein: CASSYSRQGYNSPLHF
J gene: TRBJ1-2; CDR3 length: 12; clone size: .; D gene: .; V gene: TRBV29-1; CDR3 DNA: TGCAGCGTTTGGACAGAAAACTATGGCTACACCTTC; CDR3 protein: CSVWTENYGYTF
J gene: TRBJ1-1; CDR3 length: 15; clone size: once; D gene: TRBD1; V gene: TRBV5-1; CDR3 DNA: TGCGCCAGCAGCCCTACCGGACAGGAGGGGGATGGAGCTTTCTTT; CDR3 protein: CASSPTGQEGDGAFF